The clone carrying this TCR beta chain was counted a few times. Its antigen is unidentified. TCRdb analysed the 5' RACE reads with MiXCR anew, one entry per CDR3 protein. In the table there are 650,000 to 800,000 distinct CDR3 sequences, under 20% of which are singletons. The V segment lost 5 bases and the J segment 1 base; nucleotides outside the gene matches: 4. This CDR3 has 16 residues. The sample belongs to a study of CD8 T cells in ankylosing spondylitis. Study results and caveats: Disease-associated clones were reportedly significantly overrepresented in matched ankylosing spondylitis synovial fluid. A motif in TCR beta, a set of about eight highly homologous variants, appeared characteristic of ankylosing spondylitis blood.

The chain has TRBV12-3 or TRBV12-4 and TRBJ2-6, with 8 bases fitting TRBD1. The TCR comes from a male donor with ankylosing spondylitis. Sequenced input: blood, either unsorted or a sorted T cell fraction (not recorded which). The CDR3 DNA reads TGTGCCAGCAGTACCAGGGGGCTTTCTGGGGCCAACGTCCTGACTTTC. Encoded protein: CASSTRGLSGANVLTF.